This T cell receptor beta chain was sequenced in a study of OX40 agonist ivuxolimab in advanced cancers. In the study overall: Ivuxolimab was delivered to patients intravenously every 2 weeks at doses spanning 0.01 to 10 mg/kg. Prior anti-PD-1, anti-PD-L1 or anti-CTLA-4 therapy was allowed; 40% to 50% had some.

A word on this clone: Antigen: not known.

V was pared by 5 bases and J by 1 base, with 4 bases of the junction left unmatched. Per the germline V gene, CDR1 is MNHEY and CDR2 is SMNVEV (reference sequence). The CDR3 runs 16 residues. The study, taken as a whole, reports: The mean number of expanded clones was higher in CD8+ T cells than in CD4+. Antigen specificity was not determined for the expanded peripheral T cells.

Clones were read by immunoSEQ multiplex PCR, and TCRdb kept only the in-frame ones, dropping some. Here the sample spans approximately 10,000 clones, 81% being singletons. The sequence was collected from an adult with an advanced solid tumor such as melanoma, head and neck, liver or kidney cancer. The sequencing here drew on CD4+ or CD8+ T cells sorted from blood, taken in a trial of the OX40 agonist ivuxolimab. The rearrangement uses TRBV27 and TRBJ2-5, with 13 bases fitting TRBD2. The CDR3 DNA is TGTGCCAGCAGTCCGACTAGCGGGGGGCCCCAAGAGACCCAGTACTTC. This sequence encodes CASSPTSGGPQETQYF.